A selection of T cell receptor beta chains follows, all from one sample in a study of T cell responses to AZD1222 COVID-19 vaccine. The method was immunoSEQ multiplex PCR; TCRdb's version includes in-frame clones alone and lacks a portion of them. Of around 170,000 clones listed, around 90% are singletons. The specimen was peripheral blood, collected 28 days after the second AZD1222 dose. These receptors originate from an adult who received the AZD1222 COVID-19 vaccine. Both conserved end residues are part of each CDR3. A D gene is named only where the DNA matches it firmly. Size values are once, few and many counts, or a class for expanded clones, and some rows have none.

clone_size d_call j_call v_call cdr3_aa cdr3_nt
. . TRBJ1-5 TRBV6-6 CASQRDSNQPQHF TGTGCCAGCCAACGGGACAGCAATCAGCCCCAGCATTTT
. TRBD1 TRBJ2-3 TRBV28 CASSEPPGQGATDTQYF TGTGCCAGCAGTGAGCCCCCCGGACAGGGCGCCACAGATACGCAGTATTTT
. . TRBJ2-3 TRBV11-3 CASSLSQKPTDTQYF TGTGCCAGCAGCTTATCTCAGAAGCCCACAGATACGCAGTATTTT
. . TRBJ2-2 TRBV5-1 CASSLPRDTGELFF TGCGCCAGCAGCCTCCCGAGGGACACCGGGGAGCTGTTTTTT
. . TRBJ2-5 TRBV3-1/TRBV3-2 CASSQDQILTGRGETQYF TGTGCCAGCAGCCAAGATCAAATTCTTACAGGGAGGGGGGAGACCCAGTACTTC
once . TRBJ2-5 TRBV18 CASSPRAGETQYF TGTGCCAGCTCACCACGGGCGGGAGAGACCCAGTACTTC
. TRBD2 TRBJ2-7 TRBV3-1/TRBV3-2 CASSPGLAGGYEQYF TGTGCCAGCAGCCCGGGACTAGCCGGCGGGTACGAGCAGTACTTC
. . TRBJ1-3 TRBV11-2 CASTNLGRSSGNTIYF TGTGCCAGCACCAACTTAGGCCGCAGCTCTGGAAACACCATATATTTT
. TRBD1 TRBJ1-6 TRBV19 CASSSQGAISPLHF TGTGCCAGTAGTTCGCAGGGGGCGATTTCACCCCTCCACTTT
. . TRBJ1-1 TRBV28 CASSIQWEAFF TGTGCCAGCAGTATACAGTGGGAGGCTTTCTTT
. TRBD1 TRBJ1-2 TRBV10-3 CAISDWTGGNYGYTF TGTGCCATCAGTGATTGGACAGGGGGTAACTATGGCTACACCTTC
. . TRBJ1-4 TRBV28 CASSLYQGGNNEKLFF TGTGCCAGCAGTTTATACCAGGGTGGGAATAATGAAAAACTGTTTTTT
. . TRBJ2-5 TRBV19 CASKETQYF TGTGCCAGTAAAGAGACCCAGTACTTC
. TRBD1 TRBJ2-7 TRBV6-2/TRBV6-3 CASSSAGGIEQYF TGTGCCAGCAGTTCCGCAGGGGGTATCGAGCAGTACTTC
. . TRBJ1-1 TRBV9 CASSVLEGLAFF TGTGCCAGCAGCGTGCTGGAGGGGTTGGCTTTCTTT
. . TRBJ1-1 TRBV29-1 CSGARTSNTEAFF TGCAGCGGTGCACGGACAAGCAACACTGAAGCTTTCTTT
. . TRBJ1-1 TRBV7-2 CASSLALEGESEAFF TGTGCCAGCAGCTTAGCGCTGGAGGGGGAATCTGAAGCTTTCTTT
. . TRBJ2-1 TRBV7-2 CASSLSSSQLYNEQFF TGTGCCAGCAGCTTGTCGAGTTCGCAGCTCTACAATGAGCAGTTCTTC
. TRBD2 TRBJ2-7 TRBV3-1/TRBV3-2 CASSQGTSGSGEQYF TGTGCCAGCAGCCAAGGGACTAGCGGGAGTGGGGAGCAGTACTTC
. TRBD2 TRBJ2-5 TRBV13 CASRIAGAGETQYF TGTGCCAGCAGGATAGCGGGAGCGGGTGAGACCCAGTACTTC
. TRBD1 TRBJ2-1 TRBV6-5 CASSYSVGTGGNEQFF TGTGCCAGCAGTTACTCTGTGGGGACAGGGGGGAATGAGCAGTTCTTC
. TRBD2 TRBJ2-7 TRBV19 CASSKGFGGSYEQYF TGTGCCAGTAGTAAAGGTTTCGGGGGGTCCTACGAGCAGTACTTC
. . TRBJ2-1 TRBV5-4 CASSGQGSYNEQFF TGTGCCAGCAGCGGCCAGGGCTCCTACAATGAGCAGTTCTTC
. TRBD2 TRBJ2-3 TRBV19 CASSILRLAPSTDTQYF TGTGCCAGTAGTATCCTTCGACTAGCCCCGTCCACAGATACGCAGTATTTT
once . TRBJ1-6 TRBV5-8 CASSELPGPKHF TGTGCCAGCAGCGAGTTACCGGGCCCAAAACACTTT
. . TRBJ2-1 TRBV7-8 CASSVQGTDYNEQFF TGTGCCAGCAGCGTACAAGGGACTGACTACAATGAGCAGTTCTTC
. TRBD2 TRBJ2-5 TRBV4-1 CASSTGASSGGQETQYF TGCGCCAGCAGCACGGGCGCAAGTAGCGGGGGTCAAGAGACCCAGTACTTC
once . TRBJ1-2 TRBV19 CASSIVKESGYTF TGTGCCAGTAGTATAGTCAAGGAAAGCGGCTACACCTTC
. . TRBJ1-6 TRBV21-1 CASSKASVSPLHF TGTGCCAGCAGCAAAGCTAGCGTTTCACCCCTCCACTTT
. TRBD2 TRBJ2-3 TRBV9 CASSPGTSGGLSTDTQYF TGTGCCAGCAGCCCAGGGACTAGCGGGGGACTTAGCACAGATACGCAGTATTTT
once . TRBJ2-3 TRBV18 CASSSSTDTQYF TGTGCCAGCTCATCGAGCACAGATACGCAGTATTTT
. . TRBJ1-3 TRBV6-5 CASKQGFSGNTIYF TGTGCCAGCAAACAGGGTTTCTCTGGAAACACCATATATTTT
. . TRBJ2-3 TRBV21-1 CASSSPFGTGGTDTQYF TGTGCCAGCAGCTCTCCCTTCGGGACAGGGGGTACAGATACGCAGTATTTT
. . TRBJ2-2 TRBV15 CATSRDTGELFF TGTGCCACCAGCAGGGACACCGGGGAGCTGTTTTTT
. . TRBJ1-2 TRBV25-1 CASSEQGVPGYTF TGTGCCAGCAGTGAACAGGGCGTCCCTGGCTACACCTTC
. . TRBJ2-3 TRBV28 CATANTERQDTQYF TGTGCCACCGCCAATACTGAACGGCAAGATACGCAGTATTTT
. . TRBJ2-5 TRBV5-1 CASTVPGQETQYF TGCGCCAGCACGGTCCCGGGTCAAGAGACCCAGTACTTC
. TRBD1 TRBJ1-1 TRBV3-1/TRBV3-2 CASSLGQGRYTEAFF TGTGCCAGCAGCCTCGGACAGGGTCGGTACACTGAAGCTTTCTTT
. . TRBJ1-2 TRBV3-1/TRBV3-2 CASSQDIGRGYTF TGTGCCAGCAGCCAAGATATAGGCAGGGGCTACACCTTC
. TRBD1 TRBJ1-1 TRBV7-6 CASSAQGAGTEAFF TGTGCCAGCAGCGCGCAGGGGGCTGGCACTGAAGCTTTCTTT
. . TRBJ2-3 TRBV18 CASSELDTPTDTQYF TGTGCCAGCTCAGAATTGGACACGCCCACAGATACGCAGTATTTT
. . TRBJ2-1 TRBV6-5 CASSYSNQSPYNEQFF TGTGCCAGCAGTTACTCGAATCAGAGTCCCTACAATGAGCAGTTCTTC
. . TRBJ2-5 TRBV19 CASSNPSEGSETQYF TGTGCCAGTAGTAACCCTAGCGAGGGTTCTGAGACCCAGTACTTC
. . TRBJ1-1 TRBV5-1 CASSTGTATEAFF TGCGCCAGCAGCACAGGGACGGCTACTGAAGCTTTCTTT
. TRBD1 TRBJ1-2 TRBV6-5 CASSYSTGGLYGYTF TGTGCCAGCAGTTATTCGACAGGGGGTCTCTATGGCTACACCTTC
. TRBD1 TRBJ1-1 TRBV6-4 CASETTDRGNTEAFF TGTGCCAGCGAGACTACGGACAGGGGGAACACTGAAGCTTTCTTT
. . TRBJ1-1 TRBV5-4 CASSATLGSTEAFF TGTGCCAGCAGCGCCACACTCGGGTCCACTGAAGCTTTCTTT
. TRBD1 TRBJ2-7 TRBV6-5 CASSSPGQSSYEQYF TGTGCCAGCAGTTCTCCGGGACAGAGCTCCTACGAGCAGTACTTC
. TRBD1 TRBJ1-5 TRBV5-1 CASSPGDRNQPQHF TGCGCCAGCAGCCCCGGGGACAGAAATCAGCCCCAGCATTTT
. TRBD2 TRBJ2-1 TRBV7-6 CASSQLATSYNEQFF TGTGCCAGCAGCCAACTAGCGACGAGTTACAATGAGCAGTTCTTC
. TRBD2 TRBJ2-7 TRBV5-1 CASSAGGSRSSYEQYF TGCGCCAGCAGCGCCGGCGGGAGCCGGTCCTCCTACGAGCAGTACTTC
. . TRBJ2-7 TRBV28 CASRGQTPYEQYF TGTGCCAGCAGGGGACAAACGCCCTACGAGCAGTACTTC
. TRBD1 TRBJ1-1 TRBV6-4 CASREQGRGEAFF TGTGCCAGCAGAGAACAGGGGAGGGGTGAAGCTTTCTTT
. . TRBJ2-1 TRBV6-1 CASSEGRTAQFF TGTGCCAGCAGTGAAGGGCGGACAGCGCAGTTCTTC
. TRBD1 TRBJ1-6 TRBV4-1 CASSLSGQGFNSPLHF TGCGCCAGCAGCCTCTCAGGACAGGGGTTTAATTCACCCCTCCACTTT